Listed below are T cell receptor beta chains from one sample, sequenced in a study of blood T cell repertoires in COVID-19. Sequenced by immunoSEQ multiplex PCR; TCRdb stores in-frame clones only, minus some. The sample consists of about 260,000 clones, almost 85% of them appearing once. Sequencing used peripheral blood. The source of these receptors is a woman of 80 years or more with acute or convalescent COVID-19. Both conserved end residues are part of each CDR3. Each record gives: clone size, D gene, V gene, J gene, CDR3 DNA, CDR3 protein. A D gene is named only where the DNA matches it firmly. Size values are once, few and many counts, or a class for expanded clones, and some rows have none.

-	TRBD1	TRBV13	TRBJ1-1	TGTGCCAGCAGCGACAGGGGGCGAGTGAACACTGAAGCTTTCTTT	CASSDRGRVNTEAFF
-	-	TRBV5-8	TRBJ2-3	TGTGCCAGCAGCTTGGTGTGGACCCTTACAGGGACGCAGTATTTT	CASSLVWTLTGTQYF
-	-	TRBV30	TRBJ2-3	TGTGCCTGGGACACGACACTGGATACGCAGTATTTT	CAWDTTLDTQYF
once	TRBD2	TRBV6-5	TRBJ2-4	TGTGCCAGCAGTCCCGGGACTACCCGCAACATTCAGTACTTC	CASSPGTTRNIQYF
once	-	TRBV7-2	TRBJ1-2	TGTGCCAGCAGCCAATTGAGGGTTTCCGGCTACACCTTC	CASSQLRVSGYTF
-	-	TRBV7-3	TRBJ2-1	TGTGCCAGCAGCGAACGCCCGAGCGATGAGCAGTTCTTC	CASSERPSDEQFF
-	-	TRBV9	TRBJ2-3	TGTGCCAGCAGCCCTAGCCGTGATACGCAGTATTTT	CASSPSRDTQYF
-	TRBD2	TRBV4-3	TRBJ2-5	TGCGCCAGCAGCCAAGATTTGCTAGCGGGGGGACCAGAGACCCAGTACTTC	CASSQDLLAGGPETQYF
-	-	TRBV6-5	TRBJ1-5	TGTGCCAGCAGTCCCGGGAGATATAGCAATCAGCCCCAGCATTTT	CASSPGRYSNQPQHF
-	TRBD2	TRBV6-5	TRBJ2-1	TGTGCCAGCAGGGACCGGGGACTAGTGAGGAATGAGCAGTTCTTC	CASRDRGLVRNEQFF
-	-	TRBV9	TRBJ1-3	TGTGCCAGCAGCGTAGCTCCGGTGGGGGACTACTCTGGAAACACCATATATTTT	CASSVAPVGDYSGNTIYF
-	-	TRBV7-9	TRBJ2-3	TGTGCCAGCAGCTTCTCAGTGAACACAGATACGCAGTATTTT	CASSFSVNTDTQYF
once	-	TRBV6-6	TRBJ2-2	TGTGCCAGCATTCTGCGGCGGTCGAACACCGGGGAGCTGTTTTTT	CASILRRSNTGELFF
-	-	TRBV28	TRBJ1-5	TGTGCCAGCAGGAATGACAGAAGCAATCAGCCCCAGCATTTT	CASRNDRSNQPQHF
-	TRBD1	TRBV11-3	TRBJ2-1	TGTGCCAGCAGCTTAGGGGACAGGGCGGGGAATGAGCAGTTCTTC	CASSLGDRAGNEQFF
once	-	TRBV6-1	TRBJ2-7	TGTGCCAGCAGTGATAGAACGGGGATCCCCTCCTACGAGCAGTACTTC	CASSDRTGIPSYEQYF
-	-	TRBV5-4	TRBJ2-3	TGTGCCAGCAGCTACAGGGAGAAGGATACGCAGTATTTT	CASSYREKDTQYF
-	TRBD2	TRBV2	TRBJ2-1	TGTGCCAGCCTAAGAAGCGGGGGGTACAATGAGCAGTTCTTC	CASLRSGGYNEQFF
-	-	TRBV3-1/TRBV3-2	TRBJ2-7	TGTGCCAGCAGCCGGTTTAGCGAGCAGTACTTC	CASSRFSEQYF
-	-	TRBV9	TRBJ2-3	TGTGCCAGCAGCCCCAGCGGAGCCACAGATACGCAGTATTTT	CASSPSGATDTQYF
-	TRBD1	TRBV3-1/TRBV3-2	TRBJ2-7	TGTGCCAGCAGCCGTAGAGACAGGGGGCGCGGCGAGCAGTACTTC	CASSRRDRGRGEQYF
once	-	TRBV7-2	TRBJ2-1	TGTGCCAGCAACCTTATAGGGGACATCTCCTACAATGAGCAGTTCTTC	CASNLIGDISYNEQFF
once	-	TRBV2	TRBJ1-6	TGTGCCAGCAGCGAGACAGGCCAGGTTCCTTCACCCCTCCACTTT	CASSETGQVPSPLHF